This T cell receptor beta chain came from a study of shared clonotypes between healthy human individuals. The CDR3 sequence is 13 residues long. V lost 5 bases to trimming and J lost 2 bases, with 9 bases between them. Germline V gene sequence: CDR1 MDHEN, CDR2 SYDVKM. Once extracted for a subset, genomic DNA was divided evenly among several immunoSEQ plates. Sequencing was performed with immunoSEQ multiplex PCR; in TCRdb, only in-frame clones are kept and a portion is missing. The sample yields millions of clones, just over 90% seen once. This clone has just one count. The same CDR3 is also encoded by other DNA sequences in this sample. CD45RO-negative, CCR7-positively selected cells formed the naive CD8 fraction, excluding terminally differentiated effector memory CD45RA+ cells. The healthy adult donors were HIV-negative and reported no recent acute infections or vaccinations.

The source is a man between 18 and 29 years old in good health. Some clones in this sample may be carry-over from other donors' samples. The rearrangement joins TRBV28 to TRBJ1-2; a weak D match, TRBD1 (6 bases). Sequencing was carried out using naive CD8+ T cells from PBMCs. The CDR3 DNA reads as TGTGCCAGCAGTCCGACAGGAAACTATGGCTACACCTTC. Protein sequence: CASSPTGNYGYTF.